This T cell receptor beta chain was documented in a study of cytomegalovirus exposure and HLA in healthy donors. Overall study results and limits: Later on, a genetic analysis was performed. It linked a missense variant in DCLRE1C with V- and J-gene trimming of TCR beta. Most subjects had HLA-A and HLA-B alleles reportedly predicted accurately by TCR beta sequences. The dataset shows that most TCR sequences were rare, while some public TCRs occurred in many donors.

Turning to this clone: Its matching antigen is unknown. A read error may account for a junction end that differs from germline.

The length of the CDR3 is 12 residues. CDR1 SEHNR and CDR2 FQNEAQ come from the germline V gene (reference sequence). The donors comprised healthy bone marrow donors. Primers included in the PCR were 60 Vbeta and 13 Jbeta primers. Data came from immunoSEQ multiplex PCR; TCRdb stores just in-frame clones and leaves some out. Here the sample spans around 140,000 clones, around 82% being singletons. The J gene is TRBJ1-1, the V gene TRBV7-9; TRBD1 is a possible D gene (6 bases). The clonotype comes from a female donor in good health and CMV-seronegative. The source material was PBMCs. CDR3: CSSSLGGGGAFF. In DNA form, the CDR3 reads TGTTCCAGCAGCTTAGGGGGGGGTGGGGCTTTCTTT.